This note documents a single T cell receptor beta chain sequence. Its target is not known. The data were taken from a study of T cell responses to AZD1222 COVID-19 vaccine. Assay used: immunoSEQ multiplex PCR; TCRdb lists only in-frame clones, some missing. The table has 100,000 or so clones, 85% to 90% seen once; the top ten hold about 3.9%. Study-level results: Every sample of the repertoires postdated the peak T cell response. After two AZD1222 doses, spike-specific TCR breadth and depth rose versus day 0. Unmutated variant regions reportedly attract nearly half of all spike-specific TCRs.

The sample consisted of peripheral blood, taken on day 0 of AZD1222 vaccination. The clonotype was recovered from an adult in good health.

This chain's CDR3 is CASSSQPGQGNYGYTF. The CDR3 DNA reads as TGTGCCAGCAGCTCGCAACCGGGACAGGGGAACTATGGCTACACCTTC. The gene calls are TRBV7-2 and TRBJ1-2; 10 nucleotides match TRBD1. CDR3 length: 16 amino acids. From germline, CDR1 is SGHTA and CDR2 FQGNSA. The junction had 7 bases not matched to a gene; V was cut back by 4 bases and J by 2 bases.